The sequence of this T cell receptor beta chain was determined in a study of early T cells in non-severe SARS-CoV-2 infection (dated by TCRdb to about 2021). General notes on the study: TCR sequencing used bulk RNA from unsorted whole blood, so alpha and beta chains could not be paired. The investigation overall reported the following: VDJdb matching was skewed toward anti-spike CD8 responses, so virus-specific expansions were likely underestimated and private and CD4 specificities were missed.

To prepare the library, 5' RACE was applied. TCRdb shows the sequencer as NextSeq 500. The TCR library protocol attached unique molecular identifiers to individual cDNA molecules to correct for sequencing error and PCR bias. TCR alpha and beta chains were both sequenced, and the abundances of alpha and beta sequences in each sample were closely correlated with each other. As for the original processing: Decombinator V4 was used to annotate TCR sequences for V gene, J gene and CDR3. TCRs were defined as expanded if a significant change between any two time points was detected under a Poisson model with p below 0.0001. TCR abundances were normalised to the total number of TCRs sequenced per sample and were expressed as counts per million. MAIT TCRs were defined by TRAV1-2 paired with TRAJ12, TRAJ20 or TRAJ33, and iNKT TCRs by TRAV10 paired with TRAJ18. VDJdb, accessed 1 November 2021, was searched for CMV, EBV and SARS-CoV-2 annotated TCRs, excluding TCRs annotated for multiple antigens. Starting from the raw public reads, TCRdb applied fastp trimming at Q25, assembled clones with MiXCR and retained in-frame beta chains. Merged by CDR3 protein, the rows form single entries marked with the most common genes and DNA. The V and J calls and clone size are TCRdb's, not the authors'. The sample records some 80,000 distinct CDR3 sequences, under 11% of which are singletons. Around 8% of the sample lies in the top ten.

Trimming removed 1 base from V and 6 bases from J, leaving 18 bases between the germline ends. The germline V gene sets CDR1 to SGHAT and CDR2 to FQNNGV. The CDR3, cysteine through phenylalanine, is 17 amino acids long. The kept DNA is CDR3 alone, 51 bases in frame from the first base. This clonotype was seen a handful of times. There is no known antigen for this receptor. Within one base of it there is no much larger clone, and no base qualities were kept. The study was a case-control design nested within a healthcare worker cohort in London, UK, with weekly nasopharyngeal swab PCR tests and blood sampling. Healthcare workers were recruited during the week of the UK lockdown, between 23 and 31 March 2020, and followed weekly for up to roughly 16 weeks.

The sequence was collected from an adult who was a healthcare worker with PCR-confirmed SARS-CoV-2 infection or an uninfected control (not recorded which). The sequence joins TRBV11-2 to TRBJ2-2; the D segment might be TRBD1 or TRBD2, since each matches 5 bases. This specimen consisted of whole blood, obtained at baseline. The DNA reads as follows: TGTGCCAGCAGCTTAGGCCCGTGGGGGAGTTACGCCGGGGAGCTGTTTTTT. Its amino acids are CASSLGPWGSYAGELFF.